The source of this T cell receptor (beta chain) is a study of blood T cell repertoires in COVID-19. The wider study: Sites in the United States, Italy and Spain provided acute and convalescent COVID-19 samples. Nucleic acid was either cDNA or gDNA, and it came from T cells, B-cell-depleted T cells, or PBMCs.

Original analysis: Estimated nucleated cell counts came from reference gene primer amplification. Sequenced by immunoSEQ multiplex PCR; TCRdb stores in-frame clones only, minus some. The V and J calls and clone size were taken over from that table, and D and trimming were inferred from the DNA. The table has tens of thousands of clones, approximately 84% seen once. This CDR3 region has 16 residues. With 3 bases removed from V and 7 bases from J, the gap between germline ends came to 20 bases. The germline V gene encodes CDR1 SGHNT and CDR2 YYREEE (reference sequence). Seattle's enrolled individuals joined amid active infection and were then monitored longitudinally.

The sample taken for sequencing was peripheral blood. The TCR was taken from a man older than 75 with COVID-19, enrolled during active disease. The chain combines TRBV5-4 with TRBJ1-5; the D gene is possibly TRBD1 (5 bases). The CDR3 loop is CASSSYEAGGRQPQHF. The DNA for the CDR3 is TGTGCCAGCAGCTCCTACGAGGCCGGGGGACGGCAGCCCCAGCATTTT.